The 2 T cell receptor beta chains reported below all come from one sample, sequenced in a study of OX40 agonist ivuxolimab in advanced cancers. Library method: the immunoSEQ multiplex PCR assay. TCRdb's version of the immuneACCESS table is confined to in-frame rearrangements and falls short of the full clone set. An unresolved V gene accounts for under half of the shortfall where checked; the remainder is of unknown origin. The sample has some 73,000 clones on record, 88% of them singletons. Approximately 0.86% of the sample is in the top ten clones. The sample consisted of CD4+ or CD8+ T cells sorted from blood, taken in a trial of the OX40 agonist ivuxolimab. These receptors all stem from an adult with an advanced solid tumor such as melanoma, head and neck, liver or kidney cancer.

The V and J genes are TRBV7-2 and TRBJ1-6, with D possibly matching TRBD1 (5 bases). From germline, CDR1 is SGHTA and CDR2 FQGNSA. V lost 6 bases and J 9 bases, leaving 21 bases between the germline ends. The CDR3 runs to 16 residues. The CDR3 loop is CASSLDGTLRGSPLHF. CDR3 in DNA: TGTGCCAGCAGTCTCGACGGGACTCTGAGGGGTTCACCCCTCCACTTT.

The table lists this clone with a count of one. The chain has TRBV20-1 and TRBJ2-7, with unresolved D. Germline V lookup: CDR1 DFQATT, CDR2 SNEGSKA (reference sequence). The CDR3 length is 11 residues. The germline V and J ends were trimmed by 3 bases and 3 bases, with 6 bases remaining between them. The CDR3 loop reads CSASPGYEQYF. The CDR3 nucleotides read TGCAGTGCTAGCCCGGGCTACGAGCAGTACTTC.